These 21 T cell receptor beta chains came from one sample sequenced in a study of T-cell reconstitution after alpha-beta-depleted transplantation in children. Unique molecular identifiers were built into the TCRbeta library. TCRdb ran MiXCR on the PCR reads and lists one entry per CDR3 protein. Here the sample spans 450,000 to 550,000 distinct CDR3 sequences, about an eighth being singletons. The sample in question was PBMCs, mostly from graft donor cells, obtained 180 days after TCRalphabeta/CD19-depleted stem cell transplant. These receptors were obtained from a female patient aged 2-15 years who had a stem cell transplant for aplastic anemia, so the T cells may come from the graft donor.

This sequence joins TRBV7-2 and TRBJ2-5, with a tentative D call TRBD2 (5 bases). V lost 7 bases and J lost 3, with 18 bases in between. From germline, CDR1 is SGHTA and CDR2 FQGNSA. The CDR3 sequence is 15 residues long. CDR3 sequence: CASNTRLSAEETQYF. The DNA of the CDR3 is TGTGCCAGCAACACTAGGTTGTCGGCAGAAGAGACCCAGTACTTC.

This sequence joins TRBV10-2 and TRBJ1-5, with D hard to call. V was shortened by 4 bases and J by 0 bases, with 10 bases between the two germline ends. Germline CDR1 WSHSY, CDR2 SAAADI. There are 15 residues in the CDR3. The CDR3 bases are TGCGCCAGCAGTGCCCTTTCGTCTAGCAATCAGCCCCAGCATTTT. This encodes CASSALSSSNQPQHF.

This clonotype has at least ten counts. The gene calls are TRBV12-3 or TRBV12-4 and TRBJ2-1, with 8 bases that match TRBD2. J lost 3 bases, V lost 4 bases, and 2 bases had no gene match. The CDR3 consists of 14 residues. CDR3 residues: CASSSRGGYNEQFF. DNA of the CDR3: TGTGCCAGCAGTTCTCGGGGGGGCTACAATGAGCAGTTCTTC.

The chain employs TRBV20-1 and TRBJ2-7; 9 bases map to TRBD2. Losses at the gene ends were 5 bases for V and 3 bases for J; bases not matched to a gene: 5. The germline CDR1 and CDR2 sequences are DFQATT and SNEGSKA (reference sequence). The CDR3 loop spans 13 amino acids. CDR3 DNA: TGCAGTGCTCATTCTAGCGGGAACTACGAGCAGTACTTC. Translation: CSAHSSGNYEQYF.

This clonotype was observed a handful of times. V gene TRBV24-1 combines with J gene TRBJ2-5, with D perhaps TRBD2 (6 bases). Germline-derived CDR1 and CDR2 are KGHDR and SFDVKD. Trimming stripped 5 bases from V and 2 bases from J, with 14 bases between. The CDR3 consists of 15 residues. The CDR3 DNA reads as TGTGCCACCAGTGGGGTAGCGGACACGCAAGAGACCCAGTACTTC. Translated, it gives CATSGVADTQETQYF.

This clonotype was counted between two and nine times. The chain couples TRBV7-2 to TRBJ1-2; a possible D gene is TRBD1 (5 bases). Germline V lookup: CDR1 SGHTA, CDR2 FQGNSA. This CDR3 region has 15 residues. Between the trimmed V and J ends, which lost 1 base and 6 bases, there was a span of 15 bases. CDR3 sequence (DNA): TGTGCCAGCAGCTTAGTGATAGGGCAGGGCCATGGCTACACCTTC. Its translation is CASSLVIGQGHGYTF. The entire variable domain, with the rest obtained from reference TRBV7-2 and TRBJ1-2, is as follows: GAGVSQSPSNKVTEKGKDVELRCDPISGHTALYWYRQSLGQGLEFLIYFQGNSAPDKSGLPSDRFSAERTGGSVSTLTIQRTQQEDSAVYLCASSLVIGQGHGYTFGSGTRLTVV.

This clonotype appeared a few times. The rearrangement joins TRBV19 to TRBJ1-2; 8 bases agree with TRBD1. Losses at the gene ends were 5 bases for V and 5 bases for J; bases not matched to a gene: 13. CDR1 is LNHDA and CDR2 is SQIVND in the germline V gene (reference sequence). The CDR3 has 16 residues. DNA of the CDR3: TGTGCCAGTAGTCCCCAACGGACAGGGACGGTATATGGCTACACCTTC. Protein product: CASSPQRTGTVYGYTF.

The table lists this clonotype with a count of one. V and J are TRBV11-3 and TRBJ2-2, with 7 bases lining up with TRBD1. Germline trimming cut 11 bases from V and 1 base from J; bases unmatched to any gene: 4. The CDR3 totals 13 residues. Germline-derived CDR1 and CDR2 are SGHNT and YENEEA. CDR3 residues: CAARTGNTGELFF. The CDR3 coding sequence is TGTGCCGCCCGGACAGGGAACACCGGGGAGCTGTTTTTT.

The chain links TRBV5-8 to TRBJ1-2; unclear D gene. V lost 5 bases and J lost 7, with 12 bases in between. This CDR3 comprises 12 residues. Germline CDR1 and CDR2: SGHTS and YDEGEE. Here the CDR3 reads CASSFGWPGYTF. As DNA, the CDR3 is TGTGCCAGCAGTTTTGGATGGCCTGGCTACACCTTC.

This clonotype was counted ten times or more. The J gene is TRBJ2-2, the V gene TRBV27; 7 nucleotides match TRBD2. The trim removed 2 bases at V and 5 bases at J, leaving 2 bases unmatched. Germline loops: CDR1 MNHEY, CDR2 SMNVEV (reference sequence). This CDR3 is 14 amino acids long. CDR3 in DNA: TGTGCCAGCAGTTTAGCGGGAGCGACCGGGGAGCTGTTTTTT. It specifies CASSLAGATGELFF.

The V and J genes are TRBV6-2 or TRBV6-3 and TRBJ2-2; 9 positions match TRBD2. The V gene end was trimmed by 5 bases and the J gene end by 4 bases; junction bases not matched to a gene: 5. This CDR3 is 15 amino acids long. Looked up from germline, CDR1 is MNHEY and CDR2 is SVGEGT. The CDR3, as DNA: TGTGCCAGCAGTACGGGACTAGCCCTCACCGGGGAGCTGTTTTTT. It yields the protein CASSTGLALTGELFF.

The chain combines TRBV5-1 with TRBJ1-3; D might be TRBD1 (5 bases). Trimming removed 4 bases from V and 0 bases from J, with 11 bases in between. CDR3 length: 15 residues. Germline values: CDR1 SGHRS, CDR2 YFSETQ. The DNA for the CDR3 is TGCGCCAGCAGCCAGACAGTATACTCTGGAAACACCATATATTTT. Encoded protein: CASSQTVYSGNTIYF.

This clonotype was seen more than once but under ten times. The chain uses TRBV5-6 and TRBJ2-1; 13 bases are shared with TRBD2. The CDR3 totals 16 residues. V lost 3 bases to trimming and J lost 8 bases; unmatched junction nucleotides: 8. CDR1 SGHDT and CDR2 YYEEEE come from the germline V gene. CDR3 coding DNA: TGTGCCAGCAGCTGGGGACTAGCGGGATGGGGCGATGAGCAGTTCTTC. It yields the protein CASSWGLAGWGDEQFF.

The chain carries TRBV28 and TRBJ1-1, with D tentatively TRBD1 (5 bases). The CDR3 is 13 residues long. The V gene's germline CDR1 is MDHEN and CDR2 SYDVKM. V lost 3 bases and J 11 bases, leaving 16 bases between the germline ends. In DNA, the CDR3 is TGTGCCAGCAGTTTTGGGGCGGGGCTAGGTGCTTTCTTT. Translated: CASSFGAGLGAFF.

CDR3 in DNA: TGTGCCAGCAGTGAGGGGACTAGCGGGAGGGCCCTAAATGAGCAGTTCTTC. Translated: CASSEGTSGRALNEQFF. The chain links TRBV25-1 to TRBJ2-1; 16 bases line up with TRBD2. Trimming cost V 3 bases and J 7 bases; bases outside gene matches: 6. From germline, CDR1 is MGHDK and CDR2 SYGVNS. The CDR3 sequence is 17 residues long. Full variable domain (missing parts from reference TRBV25-1 and TRBJ2-1): EADIYQTPRYLVIGTGKKITLECSQTMGHDKMYWYQQDPGMELHLIHYSYGVNSTEKGDLSSESTVSRIRTEHFPLTLESARPSHTSQYLCASSEGTSGRALNEQFFGPGTRLTVL.

This clonotype came up a few times. This rearrangement joins TRBV7-9 to TRBJ2-2; 12 bases agree with TRBD2. The CDR3 is made up of 17 amino acids. Germline trimming cut 5 bases from V and 3 bases from J; bases unmatched to any gene: 7. Germline assignment: CDR1 SEHNR and CDR2 FQNEAQ (reference sequence). CDR3 protein: CASSPRLAGAHTGELFF. The CDR3, as DNA: TGTGCCAGCAGCCCAAGACTAGCGGGAGCTCACACCGGGGAGCTGTTTTTT. Variable domain in full (rest from reference TRBV7-9 and TRBJ2-2): DTGVSQNPRHKITKRGQNVTFRCDPISEHNRLYWYRQTLGQGPEFLTYFQNEAQLEKSRLLSDRFSAERPKGSFSTLEIQRTEQGDSAMYLCASSPRLAGAHTGELFFGEGSRLTVL.

This clonotype was detected only once. This sequence joins TRBV5-5 and TRBJ1-5, with D unresolved. The CDR3 has 14 residues. Germline V CDR1 and CDR2: SGHKS, YYEKEE (reference sequence). V gave up 2 bases and J gave up 1 base, with 7 bases separating them. CDR3 in DNA: TGTGCCAGCAGCTTAGTGACGAGCAATCAGCCCCAGCATTTT. Its protein is CASSLVTSNQPQHF.

This clonotype was recorded at least ten times. The chain carries TRBV7-2 and TRBJ2-1, with unresolved D. This CDR3 is built from 14 residues. The ends were cut back, 7 bases at V and 6 bases at J, with 16 bases in the middle. The V gene's germline CDR1 is SGHTA and CDR2 FQGNSA. This CDR3 is CASTPVVLGNEQFF. In DNA form, the CDR3 reads TGTGCCAGCACTCCGGTGGTTTTAGGCAATGAGCAGTTCTTC.

This clonotype came up a few times. This chain connects TRBV5-1 to TRBJ2-2; tentatively, D is TRBD1 (6 bases). V was clipped by 4 bases and J by 6 bases, with 34 bases between them. CDR1 and CDR2 from the germline V gene are SGHRS and YFSETQ. The CDR3 extends over 21 amino acids. CDR3 in amino acids: CASSLRTGSRTGKRGPGELFF. CDR3 bases: TGCGCCAGCAGCCTACGGACGGGCAGCCGAACAGGGAAGAGGGGCCCCGGGGAGCTGTTTTTT.

This clonotype has just a few counts. This chain links TRBV11-2 with TRBJ2-3; 12 positions agree with TRBD2. After removal of 5 bases from V and 7 bases from J, the junction contained 19 bases not matched to a gene. The CDR3 contains 19 residues. Germline-derived CDR1 and CDR2 are SGHAT and FQNNGV. The CDR3 reads CASSPKSQSLAGGRNTQYF. CDR3 nucleotide sequence: TGTGCCAGCAGCCCGAAGTCTCAAAGCCTAGCGGGAGGGCGGAATACGCAGTATTTT.

The chain recombines TRBV28 with TRBJ2-2, with a weak D call TRBD2 (6 bases). Trimming took 8 bases from V and 5 from J, leaving 18 bases between them. Germline V lookup: CDR1 MDHEN, CDR2 SYDVKM. There are 15 residues in the CDR3. CDR3 nucleotide sequence: TGTGCCAGCTTATCCGGAGGGGAGGATACCGGGGAGCTGTTTTTT. It codes for CASLSGGEDTGELFF.